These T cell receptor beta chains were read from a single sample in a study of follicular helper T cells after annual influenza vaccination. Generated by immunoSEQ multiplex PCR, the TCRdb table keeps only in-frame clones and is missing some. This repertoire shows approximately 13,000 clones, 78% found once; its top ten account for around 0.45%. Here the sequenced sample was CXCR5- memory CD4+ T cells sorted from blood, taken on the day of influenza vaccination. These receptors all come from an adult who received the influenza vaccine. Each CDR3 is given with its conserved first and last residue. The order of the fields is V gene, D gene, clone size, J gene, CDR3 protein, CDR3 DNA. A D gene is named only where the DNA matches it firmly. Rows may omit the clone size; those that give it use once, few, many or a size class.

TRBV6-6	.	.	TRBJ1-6	CASSPRMGLGDSPLHF	TGTGCCAGCAGCCCTAGGATGGGTCTTGGGGATTCACCCCTCCACTTT
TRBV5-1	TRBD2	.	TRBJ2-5	CASSLVPLAAGETQYF	TGCGCCAGCAGCTTGGTCCCCCTAGCGGCGGGGGAGACCCAGTACTTC
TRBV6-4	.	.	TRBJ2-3	CASSVRGQTTDTQYF	TGTGCCAGCAGTGTTAGGGGCCAGACCACAGATACGCAGTATTTT
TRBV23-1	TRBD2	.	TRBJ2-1	CASSQSLAGAYNEQFF	TGCGCCAGCAGTCAGTCCCTAGCGGGGGCCTACAATGAGCAGTTCTTC
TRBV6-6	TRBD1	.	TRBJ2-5	CASSYTYQGARETQYF	TGTGCCAGCAGTTACACGTATCAGGGGGCCAGAGAGACCCAGTACTTC
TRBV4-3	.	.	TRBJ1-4	CASSQDEGRGEKLFF	TGCGCCAGCAGCCAAGATGAAGGCCGCGGTGAAAAACTGTTTTTT
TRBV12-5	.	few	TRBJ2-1	CASGLGGVSSYNEQFF	TGTGCTAGTGGTTTAGGGGGGGTCAGCTCCTACAATGAGCAGTTCTTC
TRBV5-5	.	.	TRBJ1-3	CASSRDLSSGNTIYF	TGTGCCAGCAGCCGCGACCTAAGCTCTGGAAACACCATATATTTT
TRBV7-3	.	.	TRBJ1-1	CASSERARSREAFF	TGTGCCAGCAGCGAAAGGGCCAGGAGCCGAGAAGCTTTCTTT
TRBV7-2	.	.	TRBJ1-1	CASSLVGSPTLGTEAFF	TGTGCCAGCAGCTTAGTCGGCAGCCCTACTTTGGGCACTGAAGCTTTCTTT
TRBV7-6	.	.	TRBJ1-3	CASSLAPSGNTIYF	TGTGCCAGCAGCTTAGCTCCCTCTGGAAACACCATATATTTT
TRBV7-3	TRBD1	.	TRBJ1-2	CASSPSGTGRGGYTF	TGTGCCAGCAGCCCTTCCGGGACAGGGAGGGGTGGCTACACCTTC
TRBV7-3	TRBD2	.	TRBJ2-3	CASSPSGGTDTQYF	TGTGCCAGCAGCCCTAGCGGGGGCACAGATACGCAGTATTTT
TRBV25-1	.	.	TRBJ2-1	CASSEYGNEQFF	TGTGCCAGCAGTGAATATGGTAATGAGCAGTTCTTC
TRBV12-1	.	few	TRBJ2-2	CASSFERGGPTGELFF	TGTGCCAGCAGCTTTGAACGGGGGGGTCCCACCGGGGAGCTGTTTTTT
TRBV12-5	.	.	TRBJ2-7	CASGLVIGSSYEQYF	TGTGCTAGTGGTTTGGTAATCGGTAGCTCCTACGAGCAGTACTTC
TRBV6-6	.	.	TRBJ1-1	CASSYSLGLNTEAFF	TGTGCCAGCAGTTACTCTTTAGGTCTGAACACTGAAGCTTTCTTT
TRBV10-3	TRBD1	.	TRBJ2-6	CAISEPRRQGIRHVLTF	TGTGCCATCAGTGAACCCCGCCGACAGGGAATAAGACACGTCCTGACTTTC
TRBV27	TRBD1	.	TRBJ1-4	CASNPRGQVTNEKLFF	TGTGCCAGCAACCCCCGAGGACAGGTCACTAATGAAAAACTGTTTTTT
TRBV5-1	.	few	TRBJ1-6	CASRSGTDNQPLHF	TGCGCCAGCAGGTCCGGGACTGACAATCAACCCCTCCACTTT
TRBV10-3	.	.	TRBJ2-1	CAIQPKRASSYNEQFF	TGTGCCATCCAACCCAAAAGGGCAAGCTCCTACAATGAGCAGTTCTTC
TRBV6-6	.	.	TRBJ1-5	CASSWPGRNQPQHF	TGTGCCAGCAGTTGGCCGGGGAGAAATCAGCCCCAGCATTTT
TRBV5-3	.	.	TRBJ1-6	CARTNFYSPLHF	TGTGCCAGAACCAACTTTTATTCACCCCTCCACTTT
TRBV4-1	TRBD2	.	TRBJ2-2	CASSPQGLAATGELFF	TGCGCCAGCAGCCCCCAGGGACTAGCGGCCACCGGGGAGCTGTTTTTT
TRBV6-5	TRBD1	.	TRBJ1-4	CASRLRDRTNEKLFF	TGTGCCAGCCGACTGAGGGACAGAACTAATGAAAAACTGTTTTTT
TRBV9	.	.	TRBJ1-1	CASSVELANTEAFF	TGTGCCAGCAGCGTAGAGCTGGCGAACACTGAAGCTTTCTTT
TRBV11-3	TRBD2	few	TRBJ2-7	CASRSAGGLYEQYF	TGTGCCAGCAGGTCAGCGGGGGGGCTCTACGAGCAGTACTTC
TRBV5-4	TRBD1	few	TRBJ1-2	CASSPKYRGNYGYTF	TGTGCCAGCAGCCCGAAATACAGGGGCAACTATGGCTACACCTTC
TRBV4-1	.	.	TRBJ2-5	CASSPRTGGETQYF	TGCGCCAGCAGCCCTAGGACGGGGGGCGAGACCCAGTACTTC
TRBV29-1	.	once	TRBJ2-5	CSVPDWARPETQYF	TGCAGCGTCCCCGATTGGGCGCGACCGGAGACCCAGTACTTC